A selection of T cell receptor beta chains follows, all from one sample in a study of CD8 T cells in Susac syndrome. TCRdb re-derived calls from the immunoSEQ multiplex PCR reads in MiXCR, one entry per CDR3 protein. The table records fewer than 200,000 distinct CDR3 sequences, about 95% of them present only once. Sequenced sample: CD4+ T cells from PBMCs. These TCRs come from a human donor in good health. Each CDR3 is given without its conserved first and last residue.

J gene,V gene,CDR3 protein
TRBJ2-7,TRBV30,AWKDFYEQY
TRBJ2-5,TRBV5-1,ASSSRGGAGETQY
TRBJ2-5,TRBV11-1,ASSPGASLQESQY
TRBJ2-3,TRBV11-2,ASSLPTVSTDTQY
TRBJ2-6,TRBV5-1,ASSLGLAAGANVLT
TRBJ2-1,TRBV28,ASRARDRDNNEQF
TRBJ1-5,TRBV28,ASTDPGGALPQH
TRBJ2-1,TRBV3-1,ASSQGRSSYNEQF
TRBJ2-5,TRBV15,ATSREDYQETQY
TRBJ2-7,TRBV28,ASSLGQGNYEQY
TRBJ2-1,TRBV29-1,SVEGDRLSNEQF
TRBJ2-7,TRBV29-1,SVGMSGSGNEQY
TRBJ2-1,TRBV5-6,ASSLKWEEQF
TRBJ2-2,TRBV14,ASSPNGAGELF
TRBJ2-5,TRBV7-3,ASSLGWRYGEHQETQY
TRBJ1-1,TRBV20-1,SPQTGQNTEAF
TRBJ2-7,TRBV27,ASTRDSGAQQY
TRBJ2-6,TRBV29-1,SVGGSNVLT
TRBJ2-5,TRBV20-1,SASGRTTTQY
TRBJ2-7,TRBV29-1,SVLPVASGSYEQY
TRBJ2-3,TRBV12-3/TRBV12-4,ASSLRAGRGTDTQY
TRBJ2-7,TRBV30,AWREGTSYEQY
TRBJ1-3,TRBV29-1,SVADTGAPGNTIY
TRBJ2-7,TRBV20-1,SARGLEQY
TRBJ2-2,TRBV2,ASIMDTVTGELF
TRBJ2-3,TRBV3-1,ASSWGLAESTDTQY
TRBJ2-5,TRBV20-1,SARSRGRGGETQY
TRBJ1-5,TRBV29-1,SVEGVRGQPQH
TRBJ2-1,TRBV30,AWSEVAGYNEQF
TRBJ2-1,TRBV4-2,ASSQEGLRQF
TRBJ1-4,TRBV20-1,SANLGTTAEGLF
TRBJ2-2,TRBV19,ATEAGFTGELF
TRBJ1-2,TRBV30,AWSDPGQGVLGYT
TRBJ2-1,TRBV6-2/TRBV6-3,ASSPLWGGSDEQF
TRBJ2-3,TRBV27,ASSGTSGSPTDTQY
TRBJ2-3,TRBV4-3,ASSQDPASTDTQY
TRBJ2-3,TRBV7-3,ASSLTSLGRAGADTQY
TRBJ1-4,TRBV7-6,ASSFTDGAGELF
TRBJ2-7,TRBV6-1,ASSTRRAEALYEQY
TRBJ2-7,TRBV28,ASSPFPTRYYEQY
TRBJ1-5,TRBV7-2,ASSPAGQGGNQPQH